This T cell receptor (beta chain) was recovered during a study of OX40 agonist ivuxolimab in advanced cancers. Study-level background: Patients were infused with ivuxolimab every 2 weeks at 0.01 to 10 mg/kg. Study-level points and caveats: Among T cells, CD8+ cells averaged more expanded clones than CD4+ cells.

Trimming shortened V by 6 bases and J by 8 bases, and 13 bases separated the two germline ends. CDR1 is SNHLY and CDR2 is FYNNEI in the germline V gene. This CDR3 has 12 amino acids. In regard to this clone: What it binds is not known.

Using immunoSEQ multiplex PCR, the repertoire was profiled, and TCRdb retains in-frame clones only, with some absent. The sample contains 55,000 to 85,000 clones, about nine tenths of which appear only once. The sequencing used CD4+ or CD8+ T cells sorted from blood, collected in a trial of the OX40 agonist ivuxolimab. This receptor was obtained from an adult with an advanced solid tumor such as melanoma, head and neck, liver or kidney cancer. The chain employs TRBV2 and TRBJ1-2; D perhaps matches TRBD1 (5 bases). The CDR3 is CASRRAGLGYTF. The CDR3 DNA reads TGTGCCAGCAGGAGGGCGGGGCTCGGCTACACCTTC.